These 26 T cell receptor beta chains originate from one sample sequenced in a study of cytomegalovirus exposure and HLA in healthy donors. The PCR employed 60 Vbeta primers together with 13 Jbeta primers. Profiled with immunoSEQ multiplex PCR; TCRdb holds only in-frame clones, not every one. The table lists 150,000 to 200,000 clones, roughly 86% of them singletons, with around 3.6% in the top ten. Sequencing was done on a sample of PBMCs. The receptor set was obtained from a middle-aged man in good health and CMV-seropositive.

The V call is TRBV2, the J call TRBJ2-3; 9 positions match TRBD2. CDR1 and CDR2 (germline): SNHLY, FYNNEI. This CDR3 contains 15 residues. Trimming took 2 bases from V and 7 from J; bases not matched to a gene: 7. The CDR3 DNA is TGTGCCAGCAGTGAAACGGGCGGGGGGGACTATACGCAGTATTTT. It specifies CASSETGGGDYTQYF.

The chain has TRBV10-3 and TRBJ2-7; TRBD2 matches 7 bases. CDR1 is ENHRY, CDR2 SYGVKD, per germline. V gave up 6 bases and J gave up 8 bases; unmatched junction bases: 16. This CDR3 is built from 15 residues. As DNA, the CDR3 is TGTGCCATCAGACCGGCCGGGACTACCGGATGTAAGCAGTACTTC. Translation: CAIRPAGTTGCKQYF.

The chain employs TRBV5-6 and TRBJ2-7, with D possibly matching TRBD2 (5 bases). The length of the CDR3 is 13 residues. V was shortened by 3 bases and J by 6 bases, with 13 bases between the two germline ends. Per germline, CDR1 SGHDT and CDR2 YYEEEE. This chain's CDR3 is CASSSNLGSEQYF. Written as DNA, the CDR3 is TGTGCCAGCAGCTCGAATCTGGGGAGCGAGCAGTACTTC.

V and J are TRBV28 and TRBJ2-3; TRBD2 is a possible D gene (6 bases). Germline CDR1 is MDHEN and CDR2 is SYDVKM. V shed 11 bases and J shed 2 bases, with 8 bases lying between them. The CDR3 runs 11 residues. CDR3 sequence: CAAGSTDTQYF. Written as DNA, the CDR3 is TGTGCCGCGGGATCCACAGATACGCAGTATTTT.

The chain links TRBV18 to TRBJ1-6, with TRBD1 matching 7 bases. CDR1 and CDR2 from the germline V gene are KGHSH and LQKENI. This CDR3 contains 16 residues. After removal of 3 bases from V and 5 bases from J, the junction contained 7 bases not matched to a gene. As DNA, the CDR3 is TGTGCCAGCTCACCGTTTTCGGGACAGAATAATTCACCCCTCCACTTT. This codes for CASSPFSGQNNSPLHF.

This clone was observed a single time. This chain connects TRBV7-9 to TRBJ2-1, with 8 nucleotides matching TRBD2. The CDR3 consists of 15 residues. Germline loops: CDR1 SEHNR, CDR2 FQNEAQ (reference sequence). With V trimmed by 8 bases and J by 2 bases, 8 bases remained unmatched. CDR3 coding DNA: TGTGCCAGCGGTTATAGCGGGGATGCCTACAATGAGCAGTTCTTC. Protein product: CASGYSGDAYNEQFF.

There are a few counts of this clone. The J gene is TRBJ2-1, the V gene TRBV6-1; 8 nucleotides line up with TRBD2. Germline lookup yields CDR1 MNHNS and CDR2 SASEGT. The CDR3 has 14 residues. With V trimmed by 7 bases and J by 7 bases, 9 bases remained unmatched. CDR3 DNA sequence: TGTGCCAGCACGGCTGCCGGGGGGGCGAATGAGCAGTTCTTC. Translating gives CASTAAGGANEQFF.

The chain links TRBV4-2 to TRBJ1-2; tentatively, D is TRBD1 (6 bases). V was clipped by 1 base and J by 7 bases, with 28 bases between them. Germline-derived CDR1 and CDR2 are LGHNA and YNFKEQ. The CDR3 runs to 19 residues. CDR3 nucleotides: TGTGCCAGCAGCCAAGTTAGGGGTCGGACAGACCCCAGAGGGGGTGGCTACACCTTC. This sequence encodes CASSQVRGRTDPRGGGYTF.

V gene TRBV30 combines with J gene TRBJ2-5, with D maybe TRBD1 (5 bases). The CDR3 sequence is 14 residues long. V was cut by 3 bases and J by 1 base, with 12 bases left in between. Germline values: CDR1 GTSNPN, CDR2 SVGIG (reference sequence). CDR3 amino acids: CAWSDRIPQETQYF. For the CDR3, the DNA is TGTGCCTGGAGCGACAGAATCCCCCAAGAGACCCAGTACTTC.

This chain links TRBV5-1 with TRBJ2-1; weak D call: TRBD2 (6 bases). Germline loops: CDR1 SGHRS, CDR2 YFSETQ. This CDR3 contains 15 residues. V was cut by 2 bases and J by 4 bases, with 13 bases left in between. Written as DNA, the CDR3 is TGCGCCAGCAGCTTCAGCACGGGAGCTTACAATGAGCAGTTCTTC. This encodes CASSFSTGAYNEQFF. The full variable domain, its missing parts supplied by reference TRBV5-1 and TRBJ2-1, is KAGVTQTPRYLIKTRGQQVTLSCSPISGHRSVSWYQQTPGQGLQFLFEYFSETQRNKGNFPGRFSGRQFSNSRSEMNVSTLELGDSALYLCASSFSTGAYNEQFFGPGTRLTVL.

The chain recombines TRBV7-6 with TRBJ2-2, with D possibly TRBD2 on 6 matching bases. The germline CDR1 and CDR2 sequences are SGHVS and FNYEAQ. This CDR3 spans 14 amino acids. Trimming left V 2 bases short and J 6 bases short, with 10 bases between. The CDR3 sequence: CASSLYGGSGELFF. CDR3 in DNA: TGTGCCAGCAGCTTATACGGGGGATCCGGGGAGCTGTTTTTT.

This chain connects TRBV14 to TRBJ2-7, with a tentative D call TRBD2 (5 bases). Trimming pared 0 bases from V and 1 base from J, leaving 10 bases between. The germline gives CDR1 SGHDN, CDR2 FVKESK. The CDR3 has 15 amino acids. The CDR3 sequence: CASSQELLGSYEQYF. CDR3 bases: TGTGCCAGCAGCCAAGAACTACTAGGGTCCTACGAGCAGTACTTC.

The CDR3 reads CASSLHGNWGPTYNSPLHF. The DNA of the CDR3 is TGTGCCAGCAGCTTACACGGTAACTGGGGGCCGACCTATAATTCACCCCTCCACTTT. The V gene is TRBV7-9, the J gene TRBJ1-6; possibly TRBD1 for D (6 bases). Deletions cut 2 bases from V and 2 bases from J, with 19 bases between. The CDR3 runs 19 residues. The germline gives CDR1 SEHNR, CDR2 FQNEAQ (reference sequence).

The V and J genes are TRBV28 and TRBJ1-2; no definite D call. V was pared by 2 bases and J by 5 bases, with 9 bases between. Per germline, CDR1 MDHEN and CDR2 SYDVKM. The CDR3 spans 13 residues. The CDR3 DNA sequence: TGTGCCAGCAGTTTAGCGTCCCCTTATGGCTACACCTTC. It encodes CASSLASPYGYTF.

The chain employs TRBV5-1 and TRBJ2-7; D unclear. The CDR3 spans 14 residues. V gave up 1 base and J gave up 1 base, with 9 bases separating them. Germline V CDR1 and CDR2: SGHRS, YFSETQ. This CDR3 is CASSLNPESYEQYF. In DNA, the CDR3 is TGCGCCAGCAGCTTGAATCCGGAGTCCTACGAGCAGTACTTC. Variable domain in full (rest from reference TRBV5-1 and TRBJ2-7): KAGVTQTPRYLIKTRGQQVTLSCSPISGHRSVSWYQQTPGQGLQFLFEYFSETQRNKGNFPGRFSGRQFSNSRSEMNVSTLELGDSALYLCASSLNPESYEQYFGPGTRLTVT.

The CDR3 nucleotides are TGCGCCAGCAGCCCGGGACTAGCGGGAGTGTACTTC. Translating it yields CASSPGLAGVYF. This sequence joins TRBV5-1 and TRBJ2-5, with 14 bases matching TRBD2. The ends lost 4 bases at V and 13 bases at J; junction bases unmatched: 3. CDR1 SGHRS and CDR2 YFSETQ come from the germline V gene. The CDR3 totals 12 residues. Filled out from reference TRBV5-1 and TRBJ2-5, the complete variable domain reads KAGVTQTPRYLIKTRGQQVTLSCSPISGHRSVSWYQQTPGQGLQFLFEYFSETQRNKGNFPGRFSGRQFSNSRSEMNVSTLELGDSALYLCASSPGLAGVYFGPGTRLLVL.

The V call is TRBV7-3, the J call TRBJ2-5; 7 nucleotides match TRBD2. Germline trimming cut 5 bases from V and 2 bases from J; bases unmatched to any gene: 14. The CDR3 sequence is 17 residues long. Germline-derived CDR1 and CDR2 are SGHTA and FQGTGA. In DNA, the CDR3 is TGTGCCAGCAGCCAGTCGGCTAGCGGATCGATTCAAGAGACCCAGTACTTC. It yields the protein CASSQSASGSIQETQYF.

The chain has TRBV5-1 and TRBJ2-7; 8 positions agree with TRBD1. The CDR3 extends over 15 amino acids. Per the germline V gene, CDR1 is SGHRS and CDR2 is YFSETQ. Trimming cost V 3 bases and J 3 bases; bases outside gene matches: 8. CDR3: CASSWGTGPFYEQYF. As DNA, the CDR3 is TGCGCCAGCAGCTGGGGGACAGGTCCTTTCTACGAGCAGTACTTC.

This rearrangement joins TRBV5-5 to TRBJ2-5, with 7 bases lining up with TRBD2. V was clipped by 4 bases and J by 0 bases; unmatched bases: 9. CDR1 is SGHKS, CDR2 YYEKEE, per germline (reference sequence). CDR3 length: 16 amino acids. The CDR3 sequence: CASSPRRGTNQETQYF. The CDR3 coding sequence is TGTGCCAGCAGCCCCCGGCGGGGGACGAACCAAGAGACCCAGTACTTC. The variable domain in full, with the rest retrieved from reference TRBV5-5 and TRBJ2-5, is DAGVTQSPTHLIKTRGQQVTLRCSPISGHKSVSWYQQVLGQGPQFIFQYYEKEERGRGNFPDRFSARQFPNYSSELNVNALLLGDSALYLCASSPRRGTNQETQYFGPGTRLLVL.

J is TRBJ2-7 and V is TRBV21-1; the table's TRBD2 call for D was not verified on the DNA. TRBV21-1 represents a pseudogene. There are 13 residues in the CDR3. In DNA form, the CDR3 reads TGTGCCAGCAACCCACAGGGAGGGGACGAGCAGTACTTC. This translates into CASNPQGGDEQYF.

This chain uses TRBV7-2 with TRBJ2-3, with 9 bases lining up with TRBD2. Germline V gene sequence: CDR1 SGHTA, CDR2 FQGNSA. CDR3 length equals 14 residues. Trimming removed 5 bases from V and 5 bases from J; junction bases left unmatched: 5. CDR3: CASSRSGSEDTQYF. The CDR3, as DNA: TGTGCCAGCAGCCGTAGCGGGAGTGAAGATACGCAGTATTTT.

This chain connects TRBV18 to TRBJ2-3, with TRBD1 as a possible D gene (6 bases). The CDR3 contains 16 residues. In germline, CDR1 is KGHSH, CDR2 LQKENI. The V gene lost 0 bases and the J gene lost 3 bases, with 13 bases spanning the gap. In DNA, the CDR3 is TGTGCCAGCTCACCACCGAGCGGAAGGGGGACAGATACGCAGTATTTT. Translation gives CASSPPSGRGTDTQYF.

With regard to this clone: One junction end does not reproduce the germline sequence, and a read error may be involved. The chain uses TRBV10-3 and TRBJ1-2, with D uncertain. In germline, CDR1 is ENHRY, CDR2 SYGVKD. This CDR3 spans 15 amino acids. CDR3 residues: CASSEAALRGSGYTF. For the CDR3, the DNA is TGTGCCAGCAGTGAAGCAGCCCTCAGAGGGTCGGGCTACACCTTC.

V gene TRBV5-1 combines with J gene TRBJ2-2; maybe TRBD2 (6 bases). The CDR3 spans 17 residues. With 4 bases removed from V and 2 bases from J, the gap between germline ends came to 18 bases. Germline V gene lookup returns CDR1 SGHRS and CDR2 YFSETQ. In nucleotides, the CDR3 is TGCGCCAGCAGCCACCGGAGGGTGGGTTCAAACACCGGGGAGCTGTTTTTT. Protein: CASSHRRVGSNTGELFF.

The genes are TRBV6-6 and TRBJ2-1; the match to TRBD2 covers 8 bases. V shed 7 bases, J shed 4 bases, and the junction held 6 bases outside the gene matches. This CDR3 has 14 amino acids. Looked up from germline, CDR1 is MNHNY and CDR2 is SVGAGI (reference sequence). The CDR3 DNA follows: TGTGCCAGCACTGCGGGGGGACGTTACAATGAGCAGTTCTTC. It encodes CASTAGGRYNEQFF.

J is TRBJ2-5 and V is TRBV7-7; 10 positions match TRBD2. CDR1 is SSHAT, CDR2 FNYEAQ, per germline (reference sequence). CDR3 length: 15 amino acids. Trimming removed 4 bases from V and 4 bases from J; junction bases left unmatched: 6. The CDR3 DNA reads TGTGCCAGCAGCTCCTCTAGCGGGAGATCAGAGACCCAGTACTTC. Translation gives CASSSSSGRSETQYF. The full variable domain, its missing parts supplied by reference TRBV7-7 and TRBJ2-5, is GAGVSQSPRYKVTKRGQDVTLRCDPISSHATLYWYQQALGQGPEFLTYFNYEAQPDKSGLPSDRFSAERPEGSISTLTIQRTEQRDSAMYRCASSSSSGRSETQYFGPGTRLLVL.